These 30 T cell receptor beta chains came from one sample sequenced in a study of identical twins. TCRdb used MiXCR to reprocess the 5' RACE reads, holding one entry per CDR3 protein. The sample lists more than 1.5 million distinct CDR3 sequences; about 31% were seen once. The specimen sequenced was cord blood. The receptor source for this set is a newborn girl in good health.

This clonotype was counted only a few times. This sequence joins TRBV20-1 and TRBJ2-1; unclear D gene. Germline lookup yields CDR1 DFQATT and CDR2 SNEGSKA (reference sequence). Deletions cut 1 base from V and 2 bases from J, with 12 bases between. The CDR3 is 15 amino acids. CDR3 DNA: TGCAGTGCTAGAGGGGGATCGCAAGCCTACAATGAGCAGTTCTTC. Its translation: CSARGGSQAYNEQFF.

The chain has TRBV28 and TRBJ2-3, with D possibly matching TRBD2 (5 bases). Trimming took 5 bases from V and 6 from J, leaving 15 bases between them. The CDR3 is 14 amino acids. The germline CDR1 and CDR2 sequences are MDHEN and SYDVKM. The CDR3 loop reads CASSPPPGLDTQYF. In DNA form, the CDR3 reads TGTGCCAGCAGTCCCCCCCCCGGACTTGATACGCAGTATTTT.

The sample holds a few counts of this clonotype. The rearrangement joins TRBV10-3 to TRBJ2-2, with TRBD1 identical over 7 bases. The CDR3 covers 14 residues. J gave up 3 bases and V 10 bases, and 8 bases lay outside the gene matches. CDR1 is ENHRY, CDR2 SYGVKD, per germline. The CDR3 is CATRQGLDTGELFF. CDR3 in DNA: TGTGCCACCAGACAGGGTCTCGACACCGGGGAGCTGTTTTTT.

The chain employs TRBV6-1 and TRBJ2-7, with 11 bases fitting TRBD2. The CDR3 consists of 16 residues. From germline, CDR1 is MNHNS and CDR2 SASEGT. J lost 1 base, V lost 4 bases, and 6 bases had no gene match. The CDR3 DNA follows: TGTGCCAGCAGTGCACTAGCGGGAGAAGTTTCCTACGAGCAGTACTTC. It is translated as CASSALAGEVSYEQYF.

V is TRBV4-2 and J is TRBJ1-4, with 10 bases lining up with TRBD1. Germline loops: CDR1 LGHNA, CDR2 YNFKEQ. Trimming removed 0 bases from V and 8 bases from J; junction bases left unmatched: 6. CDR3 length equals 16 residues. In nucleotides, the CDR3 is TGTGCCAGCAGCCAAGATCCTGGACAGGGGGGCGAAAAACTGTTTTTT. Translated, it gives CASSQDPGQGGEKLFF.

Many counts were recorded for this clonotype. This chain uses TRBV20-1 with TRBJ2-1, with TRBD1 as a possible D gene (6 bases). Germline loops: CDR1 DFQATT, CDR2 SNEGSKA (reference sequence). There are 12 residues in the CDR3. The V and J ends lost 6 bases and 1 base respectively, with 7 bases between them. CDR3 residues: CSAGTSYNEQFF. In DNA form, the CDR3 reads TGCAGTGCCGGGACATCCTACAATGAGCAGTTCTTC.

This clonotype has more than one count but fewer than ten. The gene calls are TRBV15 and TRBJ2-7; TRBD2 might be the D (6 bases). The J call is in doubt because the DNA end fits TRBJ2-5 better. The CDR3 sequence is 14 residues long. Germline values: CDR1 LNHNV, CDR2 YYDKDF (reference sequence). The CDR3 bases are TGTGCCACCAGCAGAGATCCGACTAGAAAGACCCAGTACTTC. Translating it yields CATSRDPTRKTQYF.

Only a few counts were recorded for this clonotype. The V gene is TRBV28, the J gene TRBJ2-7; 14 nucleotides agree with TRBD2. Trimming at V came to 2 bases and at J to 5 bases, leaving 5 bases not matched to a gene. The germline V gene encodes CDR1 MDHEN and CDR2 SYDVKM. This CDR3 is 16 amino acids long. CDR3 loop: CASSLGGLAGADEQYF. The DNA for the CDR3 is TGTGCCAGCAGTTTAGGGGGACTAGCGGGAGCAGACGAGCAGTACTTC.

The chain joins TRBV4-1 to TRBJ2-1; 14 bases map to TRBD2. The CDR3 is made up of 16 amino acids. CDR1 is MGHRA, CDR2 YSYEKL, per germline. Trimming cost V 4 bases and J 8 bases; bases outside gene matches: 7. The CDR3: CASSLAGTSGSYEQFF. CDR3 DNA sequence: TGCGCCAGCAGCCTCGCCGGGACTAGCGGGAGCTATGAGCAGTTCTTC.

This clonotype came up a few times. The genes are TRBV29-1 and TRBJ2-7, with TRBD1 matching 10 bases. From germline, CDR1 is SQVTM and CDR2 ANQGSEA. The CDR3 has 11 residues. V lost 4 bases to trimming and J lost 6 bases; unmatched junction nucleotides: 0. The chain's CDR3 is CSVGQGAEQYF. The CDR3 bases are TGCAGCGTTGGACAGGGGGCCGAGCAGTACTTC.

The V and J genes are TRBV27 and TRBJ2-1; 10 bases match TRBD2. With the DNA end fitting TRBJ2-7 better, the J assignment may be wrong. CDR3 size: 15 residues. From germline, CDR1 is MNHEY and CDR2 SMNVEV (reference sequence). CDR3 in DNA: TGTGCCAGCAGTCGCCTAGCGGGAGTTTACAATGAGCAGTACTTC. Its translation: CASSRLAGVYNEQYF.

A few counts support this clonotype. The J gene is TRBJ2-4, the V gene TRBV28; D uncertain. The CDR3 totals 11 residues. In germline, CDR1 is MDHEN, CDR2 SYDVKM. V dropped 7 bases and J dropped 6 bases, with 7 bases sitting between them. This CDR3 is CASTSRNIQYF. For the CDR3, the DNA is TGTGCCAGCACGTCCCGAAACATTCAGTACTTC. The variable domain in full, with the rest retrieved from reference TRBV28 and TRBJ2-4, is DVKVTQSSRYLVKRTGEKVFLECVQDMDHENMFWYRQDPGLGLRLIYFSYDVKMKEKGDIPEGYSVSREKKERFSLILESASTNQTSMYLCASTSRNIQYFGAGTRLSVL.

The chain combines TRBV28 with TRBJ2-1, with 7 positions matching TRBD1. Per the germline V gene, CDR1 is MDHEN and CDR2 is SYDVKM. There are 14 residues in the CDR3. The J segment lost 6 bases and the V segment lost 5 bases, leaving 7 bases of the junction unmatched. The CDR3 reads CASSTVAGGNEQFF. DNA of the CDR3: TGTGCCAGCAGTACGGTGGCAGGGGGCAATGAGCAGTTCTTC.

CDR3 region: CASSWLAASTDTQYF. The CDR3 DNA sequence: TGTGCCAGCAGTTGGCTAGCGGCTAGCACAGATACGCAGTATTTT. The rearrangement links TRBV12-3 or TRBV12-4 to TRBJ2-3; 7 positions match TRBD2. With V trimmed by 4 bases and J by 0 bases, 4 bases remained unmatched. This CDR3 is 15 amino acids long.

This clonotype was seen many times. This chain links TRBV25-1 with TRBJ2-3, with TRBD2 matching 13 bases. V shed 4 bases and J 1 base; nucleotides not matched to a gene: 5. Germline values: CDR1 MGHDK, CDR2 SYGVNS. The length of the CDR3 is 17 residues. The CDR3: CASSAGLAGVGTDTQYF. CDR3 DNA: TGTGCCAGCAGTGCCGGACTAGCGGGAGTCGGCACAGATACGCAGTATTTT.

The chain joins TRBV10-3 to TRBJ1-1; TRBD1 aligns across 8 bases. Trimming took 11 bases from V and 3 from J; bases not matched to a gene: 8. This CDR3 comprises 13 residues. Germline loops: CDR1 ENHRY, CDR2 SYGVKD. The CDR3 protein is CAAFGTGDTEAFF. Written as DNA, the CDR3 is TGTGCCGCCTTTGGGACAGGCGACACTGAAGCTTTCTTT.

V gene TRBV2 combines with J gene TRBJ1-5; D gene ambiguous. V lost 4 bases to trimming and J lost 5 bases, with 12 bases between them. Looked up from germline, CDR1 is SNHLY and CDR2 is FYNNEI. The length of the CDR3 is 14 residues. The CDR3 region is CASSARVAHQPQHF. Here the CDR3 DNA reads TGTGCCAGCAGTGCGAGGGTGGCACATCAGCCCCAGCATTTT.

The V and J genes are TRBV20-1 and TRBJ2-1; 10 bases align to TRBD2. Unmatched junction bases numbered 3, after V lost 4 bases and J lost 3 bases. This CDR3 has 14 residues. CDR1 DFQATT and CDR2 SNEGSKA come from the germline V gene (reference sequence). This CDR3 is CSATKREGYNEQFF. CDR3 nucleotides: TGCAGTGCTACCAAGCGGGAGGGCTACAATGAGCAGTTCTTC.

This clonotype was seen a few times. This rearrangement joins TRBV25-1 to TRBJ2-1; D is unclear. Per the germline V gene, CDR1 is MGHDK and CDR2 is SYGVNS. This CDR3 contains 13 residues. V lost 1 base and J lost 6, with 7 bases in between. The CDR3, as DNA: TGTGCCAGCAGTGAATCTCTAGGCAATGAGCAGTTCTTC. Translating it yields CASSESLGNEQFF.

This clonotype was observed a few times. The chain links TRBV5-1 to TRBJ2-7, with TRBD2 matching over 10 bases. Germline assignment: CDR1 SGHRS and CDR2 YFSETQ. J was trimmed by 3 bases and V by 0 bases; bases with no gene match: 0. The length of the CDR3 is 14 residues. CDR3 sequence: CASSLEREGYEQYF. The CDR3 DNA is TGCGCCAGCAGCTTGGAGCGGGAGGGCTACGAGCAGTACTTC.

This clonotype has just one count. Because the CDR3 is missing its conserved closing phenylalanine or tryptophan, this is likely a read error. The CDR3 DNA sequence: TGTGCCAGCCAAGCTTACGGGACTAGCGATACGCAGTATGTT. It specifies CASQAYGTSDTQYV. The chain joins TRBV5-4 to TRBJ2-3; 9 positions match TRBD2. Trimming removed 7 bases from V and 6 bases from J; junction bases left unmatched: 9. The length of the CDR3 is 14 residues. Germline CDR1 SGHNT, CDR2 YYREEE (reference sequence).

The table lists this clonotype with a few counts. The chain has TRBV12-3 or TRBV12-4 and TRBJ1-4; D unresolved. With 1 base removed from V and 3 bases from J, the gap between germline ends came to 9 bases. The CDR3 covers 15 residues. The CDR3 bases are TGTGCCAGCAGTTTAGTAGGGCCGGCTAATGAAAAACTGTTTTTT. This translates into CASSLVGPANEKLFF.

A note on this clonotype: The junction differs from germline at one of its ends, possibly a read error. V gene TRBV6-1 combines with J gene TRBJ1-5; a possible D gene is TRBD1 (5 bases). This CDR3 has 13 residues. Per the germline V gene, CDR1 is MNHNS and CDR2 is SASEGT. The CDR3 is CAGSDATVQPQHF. As DNA, the CDR3 is TGTGCCGGCAGTGACGCGACAGTTCAGCCCCAGCATTTT.

This clonotype showed up many times. The chain joins TRBV29-1 to TRBJ2-1; no firm D call. Germline CDR1 reads SQVTM; CDR2 reads ANQGSEA. This CDR3 has 11 residues. V gave up 0 bases and J gave up 7 bases, with 4 bases separating them. The CDR3, as DNA: TGCAGCGTTGAAGATGAGAATGAGCAGTTCTTC. Amino acid sequence: CSVEDENEQFF.

This clonotype was seen a handful of times. This chain links TRBV27 with TRBJ2-1; weak D call: TRBD2 (6 bases). Germline CDR1 reads MNHEY; CDR2 reads SMNVEV (reference sequence). The CDR3 consists of 15 residues. Trimming shortened V by 6 bases and J by 0 bases, and 12 bases separated the two germline ends. The CDR3 coding sequence is TGTGCCAGCAGCTGGAGGGAGAGCTCCTACAATGAGCAGTTCTTC. Translated: CASSWRESSYNEQFF.

This rearrangement joins TRBV6-2 or TRBV6-3 to TRBJ1-5, with TRBD1 as a possible D gene (6 bases). The length of the CDR3 is 15 residues. Trimming pared 2 bases from V and 7 bases from J, leaving 15 bases between. The germline CDR1 and CDR2 sequences are MNHEY and SVGEGT. CDR3 amino acids: CASSYRRGPGQPQHF. The CDR3 DNA sequence: TGTGCCAGCAGTTACCGCAGGGGCCCTGGACAGCCCCAGCATTTT.

The chain joins TRBV4-2 to TRBJ2-7; 8 bases match TRBD2. CDR1 is LGHNA, CDR2 YNFKEQ, per germline. V lost 0 bases to trimming and J lost 4 bases; unmatched junction nucleotides: 5. The CDR3 spans 15 residues. The CDR3 is CASSQESGSFYEQYF. Written as DNA, the CDR3 is TGTGCCAGCAGCCAAGAAAGCGGGAGTTTTTACGAGCAGTACTTC.

The chain is built from TRBV9 and TRBJ2-1; no firm D call. V shed 0 bases and J shed 5 bases, with 6 bases lying between them. CDR1 SGDLS and CDR2 YYNGEE come from the germline V gene. The length of the CDR3 is 13 residues. CDR3 nucleotide sequence: TGTGCCAGCAGCGTAGAGAGGCACAATGAGCAGTTCTTC. It specifies CASSVERHNEQFF.

The J gene is TRBJ1-3, the V gene TRBV3-1; 7 nucleotides agree with TRBD1. The CDR3 runs to 16 residues. V lost 4 bases, J lost 2 bases, and 8 bases stayed unmatched. Per germline, CDR1 LGHDT and CDR2 YNNKEL (reference sequence). For the CDR3, the DNA is TGTGCCAGCAGCCGCCGGGGACAGCGAACTGGAAACACCATATATTTT. Translation: CASSRRGQRTGNTIYF.

The chain couples TRBV20-1 to TRBJ1-2; the D is unclear. Trimming took 6 bases from V and 3 from J, leaving 11 bases between them. Germline V gene sequence: CDR1 DFQATT, CDR2 SNEGSKA (reference sequence). The CDR3 contains 12 residues. The DNA of the CDR3 is TGCAGTGCCGTCGCAGGCTACTATGGCTACACCTTC. As protein: CSAVAGYYGYTF.